Below are 23 T cell receptor beta chains sequenced from a single sample in a study of control samples from healthy donors and cancer patients. Using immunoSEQ multiplex PCR, the repertoire was profiled, and TCRdb retains in-frame clones only, with some absent. The sample has roughly 95,000 clones, roughly 92% seen once. Sequencing used blood. These TCRs come from a human donor in good health. The donor label of this sample is uncertain.

Here the CDR3 DNA reads TGTGCCAGCAGCCAGGGGGGACAGAAGAACAATGAGCAGTTCTTC. Amino acid sequence: CASSQGGQKNNEQFF. This chain connects TRBV3-1 (or the pseudogene TRBV3-2) to TRBJ2-1; a possible D gene is TRBD1 (7 bases). Deletions cut 3 bases from V and 5 bases from J, with 14 bases between. CDR1 is LGHDT, CDR2 YNNKEL, per germline (reference sequence). The length of the CDR3 is 15 residues.

CDR3 loop: CASSYVGNRNSPLHF. Written as DNA, the CDR3 is TGTGCCAGCAGTTACGTGGGGAATCGAAATTCACCCCTCCACTTT. This chain connects TRBV6-2 or TRBV6-3 to TRBJ1-6, with no clear D. The CDR3 loop spans 15 amino acids. The germline V and J ends were trimmed by 2 bases and 7 bases, with 12 bases remaining between them. From germline, CDR1 is MNHEY and CDR2 SVGEGT.

The chain has TRBV5-5 and TRBJ2-5; D ambiguous. The CDR3 runs 15 residues. V lost 1 base to trimming and J lost 3 bases, with 13 bases between them. Per the germline V gene, CDR1 is SGHKS and CDR2 is YYEKEE (reference sequence). The CDR3 sequence: CASSLYPQPKETQYF. CDR3 bases: TGTGCCAGCAGCTTGTATCCACAGCCGAAAGAGACCCAGTACTTC.

This clone came up once. V gene TRBV9 combines with J gene TRBJ2-1; TRBD1 is a possible D gene (5 bases). Germline-derived CDR1 and CDR2 are SGDLS and YYNGEE. CDR3 size: 17 residues. V lost 0 bases and J lost 6, with 19 bases in between. The DNA of the CDR3 is TGTGCCAGCAGCGTAGACCCCGGCAGGGTCAGAGGCAATGAGCAGTTCTTC. It encodes CASSVDPGRVRGNEQFF.

V usage is TRBV6-1 and J usage is TRBJ1-1, with no clear D. Per germline, CDR1 MNHNS and CDR2 SASEGT. The CDR3 has 11 residues. The V and J ends lost 1 base and 5 bases respectively, with 2 bases between them. Here the CDR3 DNA reads TGTGCCAGCAGTGAAGGGACTGAAGCTTTCTTT. Amino acids: CASSEGTEAFF.

The CDR3 DNA reads TGTGCCAGCAGCGGGGCTAGGGCCGGCGAAAAACTGTTTTTT. Translated, it gives CASSGARAGEKLFF. The V and J genes are TRBV2 and TRBJ1-4; perhaps TRBD1 as D (5 bases). The V end was cut by 6 bases, the J end by 8 bases, with 16 bases between. This CDR3 is 14 amino acids long. Germline CDR1 and CDR2: SNHLY and FYNNEI.

This rearrangement joins TRBV7-8 to TRBJ1-1, with a possible D match to TRBD1 (5 bases). Per germline, CDR1 SGHVS and CDR2 FQNEAQ. The CDR3 runs to 14 residues. V was pared by 2 bases and J by 1 base, with 8 bases between. The CDR3 is CASSLKRGNTEAFF. The CDR3 coding sequence is TGTGCCAGCAGCTTAAAAAGGGGGAACACTGAAGCTTTCTTT.

This sequence joins TRBV6-2 or TRBV6-3 and TRBJ2-7, with D perhaps TRBD2 (6 bases). The CDR3 runs 16 residues. V shed 2 bases and J shed 0 bases, with 14 bases lying between them. The germline CDR1 and CDR2 sequences are MNHEY and SVGEGT. In DNA, the CDR3 is TGTGCCAGCAGTTACCGGGGGACCTGGAGCTCCTACGAGCAGTACTTC. Translated: CASSYRGTWSSYEQYF.

V usage is TRBV11-2 and J usage is TRBJ1-2, with D unclear. The CDR3 is 13 residues long. CDR1 is SGHAT and CDR2 is FQNNGV in the germline V gene. V lost 7 bases and J lost 2, with 11 bases in between. CDR3 amino acids: CASTKPPNYGYTF. CDR3 coding DNA: TGTGCCAGCACCAAACCCCCGAACTATGGCTACACCTTC.

The gene calls are TRBV19 and TRBJ2-6, with 8 bases aligning to TRBD1. With V trimmed by 5 bases and J by 3 bases, 9 bases remained unmatched. The CDR3 spans 17 residues. Germline-derived CDR1 and CDR2 are LNHDA and SQIVND (reference sequence). As DNA, the CDR3 is TGTGCCAGTAGTCAGGGACAGGTTTGGTATGGGGCCAACGTCCTGACTTTC. Translating it yields CASSQGQVWYGANVLTF. The variable domain in full, completed from reference TRBV19 and TRBJ2-6, reads DGGITQSPKYLFRKEGQNVTLSCEQNLNHDAMYWYRQDPGQGLRLIYYSQIVNDFQKGDIAEGYSVSREKKESFPLTVTSAQKNPTAFYLCASSQGQVWYGANVLTFGAGSRLTVL.

The rearrangement joins TRBV24-1 to TRBJ2-1; D remains ambiguous. The CDR3 is 15 residues long. Trimming took 4 bases from V and 1 from J, leaving 10 bases between them. The germline gives CDR1 KGHDR, CDR2 SFDVKD. The CDR3 loop is CATSETRLSYNEQFF. Here the CDR3 DNA reads TGTGCCACCAGTGAAACGCGGTTATCCTACAATGAGCAGTTCTTC.

The chain carries TRBV6-1 and TRBJ1-1; D gene uncertain. The CDR3 loop spans 12 amino acids. The germline gives CDR1 MNHNS, CDR2 SASEGT. V was pared by 3 bases and J by 11 bases, with 13 bases between. CDR3 coding DNA: TGTGCCAGCAGTGAGGTTTGGAAGATGGCTTTCTTT. It specifies CASSEVWKMAFF.

The V call is TRBV5-6, the J call TRBJ2-3, with D unresolved. Trimming cost V 0 bases and J 2 bases, with 13 bases left between them. This CDR3 is 16 amino acids long. CDR1 and CDR2 (germline): SGHDT, YYEEEE. The CDR3 coding sequence is TGTGCCAGCAGCTTGGAAGGAACCAGACCCACAGATACGCAGTATTTT. Protein: CASSLEGTRPTDTQYF.

The chain employs TRBV3-1 (or the pseudogene TRBV3-2) and TRBJ1-1, with TRBD1 identical over 9 bases. Germline values: CDR1 LGHDT, CDR2 YNNKEL (reference sequence). Trimming took 4 bases from V and 2 from J; bases not matched to a gene: 5. The CDR3 runs 15 residues. DNA for the CDR3: TGTGCCAGCAGCCTTTGGGACAGGGTAAACACTGAAGCTTTCTTT. This encodes CASSLWDRVNTEAFF.

This clone was detected only a few times. The chain combines TRBV11-2 with TRBJ1-5; no firm D call. Germline CDR1 reads SGHAT; CDR2 reads FQNNGV. The CDR3 runs to 13 residues. Trimming cost V 1 base and J 5 bases, with 6 bases left between them. The CDR3 bases are TGTGCCAGCAGCTTAGGGAGGGATCAGCCCCAGCATTTT. Its translation is CASSLGRDQPQHF.

This clone was counted a few times. The genes are TRBV19 and TRBJ1-4, with 8 bases matching TRBD1. V shed 6 bases, J shed 7 bases, and the junction held 7 bases outside the gene matches. This CDR3 is built from 14 residues. The V gene's germline CDR1 is LNHDA and CDR2 SQIVND (reference sequence). The CDR3 protein is CASRGQGWSEKLFF. CDR3 bases: TGTGCCAGTAGAGGACAGGGTTGGAGTGAAAAACTGTTTTTT.

The genes are TRBV6-5 and TRBJ1-1; TRBD1 matches at 7 bases. Germline V gene lookup returns CDR1 MNHEY and CDR2 SVGAGI. This CDR3 region has 14 residues. The ends lost 6 bases at V and 5 bases at J; junction bases unmatched: 9. Here the CDR3 DNA reads TGTGCCAGCAGCTCCCCAGGGGGGAGAACTGAAGCTTTCTTT. It translates to CASSSPGGRTEAFF.

The chain employs TRBV6-6 and TRBJ1-1; 7 bases match TRBD1. J was trimmed by 1 base and V by 6 bases; bases with no gene match: 5. Germline CDR1 is MNHNY and CDR2 is SVGAGI (reference sequence). CDR3 length: 14 residues. CDR3 region: CASSRDRQNTEAFF. The CDR3, as DNA: TGTGCCAGCAGCCGGGACAGACAGAACACTGAAGCTTTCTTT.

The gene calls are TRBV7-3 and TRBJ1-1; TRBD1 agrees at 9 bases. There are 15 residues in the CDR3. Germline V gene sequence: CDR1 SGHTA, CDR2 FQGTGA. The V and J ends lost 5 bases and 8 bases, in that order; junction bases with no gene match: 12. CDR3 residues: CASSPGQGPSKEAFF. CDR3 nucleotides: TGTGCCAGCAGCCCGGGACAGGGACCCAGCAAAGAAGCTTTCTTT.

V is TRBV19 and J is TRBJ1-1, with D perhaps matching TRBD1 (6 bases). The germline V and J ends were trimmed by 6 bases and 3 bases, with 11 bases remaining between them. The CDR3 spans 13 residues. CDR1 and CDR2 from the germline V gene are LNHDA and SQIVND (reference sequence). The CDR3 nucleotides are TGTGCCAGTAGGGCCCAGGGGTACACTGAAGCTTTCTTT. It codes for CASRAQGYTEAFF.

With regard to this clone: Other DNA variants within this sample encode the same CDR3. The chain joins TRBV7-9 to TRBJ1-4; maybe TRBD1 (6 bases). V lost 2 bases and J lost 4, with 11 bases in between. The CDR3 loop spans 15 amino acids. Germline values: CDR1 SEHNR, CDR2 FQNEAQ (reference sequence). The CDR3 loop reads CASSLSTGGNEKLFF. In DNA form, the CDR3 reads TGTGCCAGCAGCTTATCGACAGGTGGTAATGAAAAACTGTTTTTT. Complete variable domain (other parts from reference TRBV7-9 and TRBJ1-4): DTGVSQNPRHKITKRGQNVTFRCDPISEHNRLYWYRQTLGQGPEFLTYFQNEAQLEKSRLLSDRFSAERPKGSFSTLEIQRTEQGDSAMYLCASSLSTGGNEKLFFGSGTQLSVL.

The genes are TRBV25-1 and TRBJ1-6, with D possibly being TRBD1 (5 bases). Looked up from germline, CDR1 is MGHDK and CDR2 is SYGVNS. V was clipped by 7 bases and J by 8 bases, with 15 bases between them. CDR3 size: 14 residues. CDR3 loop: CASKAGLGDSPLHF. The CDR3, as DNA: TGTGCCAGCAAGGCGGGACTGGGTGATTCACCCCTCCACTTT.

This clone was counted only a few times. CDR3 sequence (DNA): TGTGCCAGCAGCGTAAGGGGAGGGGGAGAGACCCAGTACTTC. It encodes CASSVRGGGETQYF. The chain combines TRBV9 with TRBJ2-5, with D possibly matching TRBD2 (7 bases). Trimming took off 1 base at V and 4 bases at J, with 11 bases between the two ends. The V gene's germline CDR1 is SGDLS and CDR2 YYNGEE. The CDR3 has 14 amino acids.